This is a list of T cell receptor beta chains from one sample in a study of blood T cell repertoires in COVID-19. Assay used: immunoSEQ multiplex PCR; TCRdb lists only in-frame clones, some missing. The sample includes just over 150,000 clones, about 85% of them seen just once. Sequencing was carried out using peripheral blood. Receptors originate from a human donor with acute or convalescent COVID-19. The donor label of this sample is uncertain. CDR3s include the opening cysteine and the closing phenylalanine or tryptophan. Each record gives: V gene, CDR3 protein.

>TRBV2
CASKILGALQETQYF
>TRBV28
CASSFSVGIGGNTIYF
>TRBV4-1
CASSHLRGQGVNTEAFF
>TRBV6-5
CASRATGSGPYEQYF
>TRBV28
CASSGAGFNYGYTF
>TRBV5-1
CASSRTGRNQPQHF
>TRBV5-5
CASSFDPRGGAGEQFF
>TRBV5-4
CASSFRSLDRRGTNYGYTF
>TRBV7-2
CASSWTGQGSGNTIYF
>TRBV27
CASSSPVQGRGTGELFF
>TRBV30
CAWSLRGPKPEKLFF
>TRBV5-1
CASSLDVGEQFF
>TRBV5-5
CASSLGGLAANEQFF
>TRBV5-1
CASSHTGGNGNTEAFF
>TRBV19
CASSLRDRGNQPQHF
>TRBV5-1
CASSGQGGKDTQYF
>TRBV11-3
CASSFASTGANNSPLHF
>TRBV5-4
CASSLRREQETQYF
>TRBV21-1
CASSIGSGAIVQPQHF
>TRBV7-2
CASSLASRGYGNTIYF
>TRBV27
CASSPQGSGNTIYF
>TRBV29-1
CSVEGQGSRVGYGYTF
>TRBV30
CAWSKGVRNQPQHF
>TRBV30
CANDIFYGYTF
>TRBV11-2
CASSLVRGYGYTF
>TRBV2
CASSGHLPNTGELFF
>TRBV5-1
CASTSHGGTGGEKLFF
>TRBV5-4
CASSYQGGHGELFF
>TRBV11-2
CASSSRGGKGGETQYF
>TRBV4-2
CASSPGTGRLAWTEAFF
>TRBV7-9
CASSLQTEAFF
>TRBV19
CASRFSGGSNQPQHF
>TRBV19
CASSVSRDRGVKQPQHF
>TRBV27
CASGGTALAKNIQYF
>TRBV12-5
CASGDRVMNTEAFF
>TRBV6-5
CASSYEKRVSGNTIYF
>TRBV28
CASSLYRGPDRANQPQHF
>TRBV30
CAWSVLRVHQPQHF
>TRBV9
CASSVDGLTGNTIYF
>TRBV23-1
CASSQSLGSLTYNEQFF